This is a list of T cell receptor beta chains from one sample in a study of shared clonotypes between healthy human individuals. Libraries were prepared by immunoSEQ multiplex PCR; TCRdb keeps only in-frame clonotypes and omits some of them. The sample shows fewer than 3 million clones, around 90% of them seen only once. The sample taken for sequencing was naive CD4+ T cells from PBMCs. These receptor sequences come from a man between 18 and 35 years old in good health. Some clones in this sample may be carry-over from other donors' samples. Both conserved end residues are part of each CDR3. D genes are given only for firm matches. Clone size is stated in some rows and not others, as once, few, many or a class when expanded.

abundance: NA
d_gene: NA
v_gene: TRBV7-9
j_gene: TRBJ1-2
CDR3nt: TGTGCCAGACCACTAGGGGGCTATGGCTACACCTTC
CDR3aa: CARPLGGYGYTF

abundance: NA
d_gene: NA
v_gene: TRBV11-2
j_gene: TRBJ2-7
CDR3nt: TGTGCCAGCAGCGGTCAGGGGCTAGCGAGCTTCCTTCCCGGCGAGCAGTACTTC
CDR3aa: CASSGQGLASFLPGEQYF

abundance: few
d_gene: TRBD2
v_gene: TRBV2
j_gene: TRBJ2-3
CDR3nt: TGTGCCAGCAGTGGCCTAGCGGGAGTCACAGATACGCAGTATTTT
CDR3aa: CASSGLAGVTDTQYF

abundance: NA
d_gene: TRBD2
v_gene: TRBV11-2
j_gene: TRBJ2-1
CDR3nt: TGTGCCAGCAGCTCAGTGTTGGGTCTCGGGGGGGGCGATGAGCAGTTCTTC
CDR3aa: CASSSVLGLGGGDEQFF

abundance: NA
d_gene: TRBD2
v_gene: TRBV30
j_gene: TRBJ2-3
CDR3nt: TGTGCCTGTGTCGGGCGTAGCGGGGGTAGCACAGATACGCAGTATTTT
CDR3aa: CACVGRSGGSTDTQYF

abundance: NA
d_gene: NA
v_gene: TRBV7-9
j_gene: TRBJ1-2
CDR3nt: TGTGCCAGCAGCTCACCTCACCTGGACAGTCTTAACTATGGCTACACCTTC
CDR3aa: CASSSPHLDSLNYGYTF

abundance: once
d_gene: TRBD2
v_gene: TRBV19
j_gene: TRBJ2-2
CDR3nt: TGTGCCAGTTCCGGGACTACCAACACCGGGGAGCTGTTTTTT
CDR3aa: CASSGTTNTGELFF

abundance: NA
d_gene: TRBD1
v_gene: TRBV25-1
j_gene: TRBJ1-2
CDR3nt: TGTGCCACCTCTCACTCCCCAGGGGGCGCCGGGGGCTATGGCTACACCTTC
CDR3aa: CATSHSPGGAGGYGYTF

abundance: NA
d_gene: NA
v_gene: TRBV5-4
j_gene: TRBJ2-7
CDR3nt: TGTGCCAGCAGACCCGACGCCGGGACGAGCCTCCAGCAGTACTTC
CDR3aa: CASRPDAGTSLQQYF

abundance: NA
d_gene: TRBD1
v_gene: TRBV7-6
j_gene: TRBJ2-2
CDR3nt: TGTGCCAGCAGCCAACGACAGGGCTACACCGGGGAGCTGTTTTTT
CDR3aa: CASSQRQGYTGELFF

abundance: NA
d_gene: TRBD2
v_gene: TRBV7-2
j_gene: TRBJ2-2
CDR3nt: TGTGCCAGCAGCTCCATACAACTAGCGGGAGGCTACACCGGGGAGCTGTTTTTT
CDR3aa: CASSSIQLAGGYTGELFF

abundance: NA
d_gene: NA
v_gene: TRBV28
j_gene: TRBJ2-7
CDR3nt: TGTGCCAGCGGAGGAGCGGCCAAGGGGGAGTACTTC
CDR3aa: CASGGAAKGEYF

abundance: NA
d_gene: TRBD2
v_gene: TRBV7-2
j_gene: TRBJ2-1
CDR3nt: TGTGCCAGCAGCTTATCTAGCGGGGAGTCGGTTGAGCAGTTCTTC
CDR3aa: CASSLSSGESVEQFF

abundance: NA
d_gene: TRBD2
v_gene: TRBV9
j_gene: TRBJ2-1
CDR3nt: TGTGCCAGCAGCGTTGGACTAGCGGGTGCCCCCTACAATGAGCAGTTCTTC
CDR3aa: CASSVGLAGAPYNEQFF

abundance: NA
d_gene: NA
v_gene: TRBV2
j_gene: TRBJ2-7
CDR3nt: TGTGCCAGCAGTGGGATGGCCTACGAGCAGTACTTC
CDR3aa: CASSGMAYEQYF

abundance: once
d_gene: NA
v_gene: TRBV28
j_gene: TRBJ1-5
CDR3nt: TGTGCCAGCAGGTCAGGTAGCGATCAGCCCCAGCATTTT
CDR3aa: CASRSGSDQPQHF

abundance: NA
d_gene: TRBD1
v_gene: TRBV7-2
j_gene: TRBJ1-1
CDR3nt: TGTGCCAGCAGCCGAGGTATGGACAGGTGGACTGAAGCTTTCTTT
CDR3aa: CASSRGMDRWTEAFF

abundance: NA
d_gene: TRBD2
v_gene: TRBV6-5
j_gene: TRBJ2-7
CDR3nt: TGTGCCAGCATGATAGCGGGGAACCACTACGAGCAGTACTTC
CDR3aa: CASMIAGNHYEQYF

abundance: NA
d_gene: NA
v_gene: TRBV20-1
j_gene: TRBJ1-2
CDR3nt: TGCAGTGCTAGGTCGACAGATGGCTACACCTTC
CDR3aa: CSARSTDGYTF

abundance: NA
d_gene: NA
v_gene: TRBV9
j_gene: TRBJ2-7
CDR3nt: TGTGCCAGCAGCGTCGGGGGCGGGACCAGCTCCTACGAGCAGTACTTC
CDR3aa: CASSVGGGTSSYEQYF

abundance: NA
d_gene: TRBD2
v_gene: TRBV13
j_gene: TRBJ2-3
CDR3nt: TGTGCCAGCAGCCACGGGGGGAGGGCGACAGATACGCAGTATTTT
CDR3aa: CASSHGGRATDTQYF

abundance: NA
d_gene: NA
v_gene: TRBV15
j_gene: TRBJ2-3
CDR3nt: TGTGCCACCAGATTCCAGACGGATACGCAGTATTTT
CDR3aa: CATRFQTDTQYF

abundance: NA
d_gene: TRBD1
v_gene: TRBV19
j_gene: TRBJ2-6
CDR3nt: TGTGCCAGTATATCAGGGGGCTCTGGGGCCAACGTCCTGACTTTC
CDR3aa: CASISGGSGANVLTF

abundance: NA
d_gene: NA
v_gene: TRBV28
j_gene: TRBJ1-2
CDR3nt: TGTGCCAGCAGTTTATACGACAGGAACCATGGCTACACCTTC
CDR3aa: CASSLYDRNHGYTF

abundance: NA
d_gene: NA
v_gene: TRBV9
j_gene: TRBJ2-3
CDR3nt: TGTGCCAGCAGCGTAGCCTCTCGAAGCACAGATACGCAGTATTTT
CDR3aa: CASSVASRSTDTQYF

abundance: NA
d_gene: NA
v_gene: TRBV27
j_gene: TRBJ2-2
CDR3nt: TGTGCCAGCAGGACAGACAGAGCTAACACCGGGGAGCTGTTTTTT
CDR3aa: CASRTDRANTGELFF

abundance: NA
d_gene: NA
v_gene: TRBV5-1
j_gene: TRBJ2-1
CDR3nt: TGCGCCAGCAGCTTGGGGCGGGAGCAGTTCTTC
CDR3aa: CASSLGREQFF

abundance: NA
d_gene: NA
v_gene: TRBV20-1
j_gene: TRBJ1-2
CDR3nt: TGCAGTGCCCCGGGAGCCTATGGCTACACCTTC
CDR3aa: CSAPGAYGYTF

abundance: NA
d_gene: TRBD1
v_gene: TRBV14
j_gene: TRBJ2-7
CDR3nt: TGTGCCAGCAGCCAAGACCATCGGACAGGGGCGGCGGGCGACGAGCAGTACTTC
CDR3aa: CASSQDHRTGAAGDEQYF

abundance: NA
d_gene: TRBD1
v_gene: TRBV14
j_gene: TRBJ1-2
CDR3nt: TGTGCCAGCAGCCAAGAGACGGACAGGGGGCAGGGTGGCTACACCTTC
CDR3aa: CASSQETDRGQGGYTF

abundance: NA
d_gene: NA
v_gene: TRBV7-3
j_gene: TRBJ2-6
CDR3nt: TGTGCCAGCAGCGTAGACAGCGGCTCTGGGGCCAACGTCCTGACTTTC
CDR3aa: CASSVDSGSGANVLTF

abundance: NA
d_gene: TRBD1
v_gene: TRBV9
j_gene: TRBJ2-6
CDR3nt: TGTGCCAGCAGCGTGGGGACAGGCTCTGGGGCCAACGTCCTGACTTTC
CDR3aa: CASSVGTGSGANVLTF

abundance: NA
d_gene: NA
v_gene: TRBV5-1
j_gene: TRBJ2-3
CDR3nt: TGCGCCAGCAGCTCCGCTAGGGGGAGCACAGATACGCAGTATTTT
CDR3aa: CASSSARGSTDTQYF

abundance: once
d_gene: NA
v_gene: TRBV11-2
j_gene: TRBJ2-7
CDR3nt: TGTGCCAGCAGGCATCTCAGGGATCCCTACGAGCAGTACTTC
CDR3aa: CASRHLRDPYEQYF

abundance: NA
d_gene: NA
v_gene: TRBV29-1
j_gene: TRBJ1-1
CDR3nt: TGCAGCGTTGAAGATCAAGGGGAGGGGAACACTGAAGCTTTCTTT
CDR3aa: CSVEDQGEGNTEAFF

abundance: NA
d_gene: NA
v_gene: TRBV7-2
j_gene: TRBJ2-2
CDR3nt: TGTGCCAGCAGCTTTCCCAAGGGGGGGCGCCTGACTGTCGGGGAGCTGTTTTTT
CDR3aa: CASSFPKGGRLTVGELFF

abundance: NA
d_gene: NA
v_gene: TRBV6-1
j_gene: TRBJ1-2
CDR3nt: TGTGCCAGCAGTGAAGAGGGCAGGGTGAACTATGGCTACACCTTC
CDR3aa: CASSEEGRVNYGYTF

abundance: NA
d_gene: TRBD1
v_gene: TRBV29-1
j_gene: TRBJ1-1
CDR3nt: TGCAGCGTTGAAAGACAGGGGGTAACTGAAGCTTTCTTT
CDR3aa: CSVERQGVTEAFF

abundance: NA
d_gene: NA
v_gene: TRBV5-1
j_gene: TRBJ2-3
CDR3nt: TGCGCCAGCAGTGCAATTGGGGGGCACGCTAGCACAGATACGCAGTATTTT
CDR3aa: CASSAIGGHASTDTQYF

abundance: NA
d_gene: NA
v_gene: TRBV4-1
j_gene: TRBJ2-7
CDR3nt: TGCGCCAGCAGCCGACAGGTCTCCTACGAGCAGTACTTC
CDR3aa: CASSRQVSYEQYF

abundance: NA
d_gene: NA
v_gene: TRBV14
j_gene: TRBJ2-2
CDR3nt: TGTGCCAGCAGCCAAGTCGACAGACCCACCGGGGAGCTGTTTTTT
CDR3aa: CASSQVDRPTGELFF

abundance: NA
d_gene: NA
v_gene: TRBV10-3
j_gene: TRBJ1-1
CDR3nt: TGTGCCATCAACGGCGCTGCGGGGGCAACTGAAGCTTTCTTT
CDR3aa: CAINGAAGATEAFF

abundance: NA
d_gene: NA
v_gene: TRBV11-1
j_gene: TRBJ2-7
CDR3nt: TGTGCCAGCAGCCCCATAACCTACGAGCAGTACTTC
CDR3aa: CASSPITYEQYF

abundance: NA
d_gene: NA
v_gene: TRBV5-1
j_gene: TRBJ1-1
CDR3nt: TGCGCCAGCAGCTTGAGCCCAGGGTCGAACACTGAAGCTTTCTTT
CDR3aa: CASSLSPGSNTEAFF

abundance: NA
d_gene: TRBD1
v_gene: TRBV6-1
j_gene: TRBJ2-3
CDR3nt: TGTGCCAGCAGTGTAGAACCGGGACAGGGGGCAACAGATACGCAGTATTTT
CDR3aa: CASSVEPGQGATDTQYF

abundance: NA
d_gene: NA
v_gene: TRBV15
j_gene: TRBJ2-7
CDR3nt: TGTGCCACCAGCAGAGATCTCGCAGGGGGGCTGTACGAGCAGTACTTC
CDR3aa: CATSRDLAGGLYEQYF

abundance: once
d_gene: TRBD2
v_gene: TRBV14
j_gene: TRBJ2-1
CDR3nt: TGTGCCAGCAGCCAAGATTTGGGGCTAGCGGGGTCCAGGGAGCAGTTCTTC
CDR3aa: CASSQDLGLAGSREQFF

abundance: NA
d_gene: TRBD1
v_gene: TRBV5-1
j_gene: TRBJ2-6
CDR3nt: TGCGCCAGCAGCGGAACCGGGACAGGGTTCGAGGGGGCCAACGTCCTGACTTTC
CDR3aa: CASSGTGTGFEGANVLTF

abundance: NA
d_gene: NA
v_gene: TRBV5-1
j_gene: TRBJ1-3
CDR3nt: TGCGCCAGCAGCTTGGCGGCAGACTCTGGAAACACCATATATTTT
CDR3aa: CASSLAADSGNTIYF

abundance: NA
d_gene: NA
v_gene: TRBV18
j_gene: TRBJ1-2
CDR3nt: TGTGCCAGCTCACAGCCAGGTTTTGATGGCTACACCTTC
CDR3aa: CASSQPGFDGYTF